The table lists the clone carrying this T cell receptor (beta chain) with a few counts. This sample was taken from a study of T-cell memory formation after mild COVID-19. MiXCR was run by TCRdb on the 5' RACE reads, yielding one entry per CDR3 protein. The profile shows hundreds of thousands of distinct CDR3 sequences, about a sixth of them singletons. The length of the CDR3 is 15 residues. Trimming at V came to 5 bases and at J to 6 bases, leaving 9 bases not matched to a gene. The chain combines TRBV12-3 or TRBV12-4 with TRBJ2-1; 8 positions match TRBD1. This receptor was identified in an adult woman who had mild COVID-19 (a few samples of this study predate the infection). Cell type and time point are not known. The sample comprised PBMCs or a T cell subset sorted from them (not recorded which). This chain's CDR3 is CASSLGFTGGNEQFF. The CDR3 DNA is TGTGCCAGCAGTCTAGGGTTTACAGGGGGCAATGAGCAGTTCTTC.